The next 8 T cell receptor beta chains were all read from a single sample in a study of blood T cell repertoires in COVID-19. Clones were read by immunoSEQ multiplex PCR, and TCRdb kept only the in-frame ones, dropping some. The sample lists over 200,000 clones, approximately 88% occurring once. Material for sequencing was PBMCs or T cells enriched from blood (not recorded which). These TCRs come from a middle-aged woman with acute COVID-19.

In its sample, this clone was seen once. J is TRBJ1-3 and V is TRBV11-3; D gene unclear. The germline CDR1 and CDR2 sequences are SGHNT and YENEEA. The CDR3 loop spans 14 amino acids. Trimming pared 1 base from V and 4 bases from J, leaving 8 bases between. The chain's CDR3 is CASSLVSGGNTIYF. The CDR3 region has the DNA TGTGCCAGCAGCTTAGTGAGCGGGGGAAACACCATATATTTT.

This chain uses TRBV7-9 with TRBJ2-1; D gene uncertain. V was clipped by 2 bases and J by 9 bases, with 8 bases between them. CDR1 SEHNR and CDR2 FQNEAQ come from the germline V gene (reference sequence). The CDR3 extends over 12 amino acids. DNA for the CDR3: TGTGCCAGCAGCTTAAGCCTGCGTGAGCAGTTCTTC. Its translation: CASSLSLREQFF.

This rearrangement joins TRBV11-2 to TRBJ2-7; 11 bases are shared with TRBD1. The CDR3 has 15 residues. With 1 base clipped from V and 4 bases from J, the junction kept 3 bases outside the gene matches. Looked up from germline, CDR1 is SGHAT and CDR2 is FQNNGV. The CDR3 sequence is CASSLVGTGGYEQYF. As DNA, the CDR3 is TGTGCCAGCAGCTTAGTCGGGACAGGGGGGTACGAGCAGTACTTC.

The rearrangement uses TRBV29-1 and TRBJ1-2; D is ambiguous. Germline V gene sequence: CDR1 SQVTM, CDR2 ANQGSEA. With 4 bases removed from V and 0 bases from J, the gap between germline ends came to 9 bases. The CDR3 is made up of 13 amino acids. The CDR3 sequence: CSVVGETNYGYTF. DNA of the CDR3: TGCAGCGTTGTAGGAGAAACTAACTATGGCTACACCTTC.

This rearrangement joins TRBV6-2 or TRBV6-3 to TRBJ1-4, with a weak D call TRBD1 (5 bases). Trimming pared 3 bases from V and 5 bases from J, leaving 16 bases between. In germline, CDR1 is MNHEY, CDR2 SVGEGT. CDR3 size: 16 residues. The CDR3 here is CASSYDSSTPNEKLFF. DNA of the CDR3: TGTGCCAGCAGTTATGACAGTTCGACCCCGAATGAAAAACTGTTTTTT.

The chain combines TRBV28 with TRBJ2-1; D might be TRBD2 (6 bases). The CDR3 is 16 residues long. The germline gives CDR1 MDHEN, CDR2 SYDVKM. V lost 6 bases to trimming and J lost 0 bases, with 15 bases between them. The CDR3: CASSPTSPGSYNEQFF. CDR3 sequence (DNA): TGTGCCAGCAGCCCCACTAGCCCCGGCTCCTACAATGAGCAGTTCTTC.

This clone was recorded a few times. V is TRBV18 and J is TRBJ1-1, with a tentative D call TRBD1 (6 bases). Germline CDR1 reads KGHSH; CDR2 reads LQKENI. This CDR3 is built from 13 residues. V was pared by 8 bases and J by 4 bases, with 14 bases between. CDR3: CASLRTATTEAFF. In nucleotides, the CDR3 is TGTGCCAGCCTACGGACAGCTACCACTGAAGCTTTCTTT.

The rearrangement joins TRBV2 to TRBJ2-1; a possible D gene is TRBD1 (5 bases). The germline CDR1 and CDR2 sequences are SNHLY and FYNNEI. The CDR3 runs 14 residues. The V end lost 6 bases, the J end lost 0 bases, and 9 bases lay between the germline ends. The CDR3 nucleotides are TGTGCCAGCAGGGACATTAGCTCCTACAATGAGCAGTTCTTC. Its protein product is CASRDISSYNEQFF. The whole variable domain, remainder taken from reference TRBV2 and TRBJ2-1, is EPEVTQTPSHQVTQMGQEVILRCVPISNHLYFYWYRQILGQKVEFLVSFYNNEISEKSEIFDDQFSVERPDGSNFTLKIRSTKLEDSAMYFCASRDISSYNEQFFGPGTRLTVL.